A single sample gave rise to the 29 T cell receptor beta chains below, sequenced in a study of blood T cell repertoires in COVID-19. Some clones are missing from TCRdb's copy, which holds only in-frame ones; the method was immunoSEQ multiplex PCR. The table lists 110,000 to 150,000 clones, approximately 90% of them singletons. The sample taken for sequencing was peripheral blood. The source of these receptors is a man between 60 and 75 years old with active or convalescent COVID-19.

This chain joins TRBV10-3 and TRBJ2-3, with D possibly being TRBD2 (6 bases). The CDR3 runs 15 residues. Germline assignment: CDR1 ENHRY and CDR2 SYGVKD. V gave up 6 bases and J gave up 0 bases, with 13 bases separating them. The CDR3 DNA reads TGTGCCATCAGACCTGATCGGGGGAGCACAGATACGCAGTATTTT. Protein product: CAIRPDRGSTDTQYF.

V usage is TRBV21-1 and J usage is TRBJ2-3; TRBD1, the table's D call, lacks a check against the DNA. TRBV21-1 is reported as a pseudogene. The CDR3 contains 14 residues. The CDR3 reads CASRTGGDSDTQYF. CDR3 coding DNA: TGTGCCAGCCGAACAGGGGGCGATTCAGATACGCAGTATTTT.

J is TRBJ2-7 and V is TRBV7-9, with 10 bases fitting TRBD1. The CDR3 loop spans 15 amino acids. Germline V gene data show CDR1 as SEHNR and CDR2 as FQNEAQ (reference sequence). V was clipped by 5 bases and J by 5 bases; unmatched bases: 9. CDR3 amino acids: CASSLKGTGVHEQYF. The CDR3 coding sequence is TGTGCCAGCAGCCTCAAAGGGACAGGGGTCCACGAGCAGTACTTC.

The V gene is TRBV6-7, the J gene TRBJ2-7, with 8 bases fitting TRBD1. Being an ORF, TRBV6-7 has a function that is uncertain. Germline trimming cut 6 bases from V and 0 bases from J; bases unmatched to any gene: 22. The CDR3 consists of 20 residues. The CDR3 sequence: CASRIGCPRGQEVPSYEQYF. In nucleotides, the CDR3 is TGTGCCAGCAGGATAGGATGCCCCAGGGGGCAAGAGGTACCCTCCTACGAGCAGTACTTC.

The chain is built from TRBV27 and TRBJ1-2; D perhaps matches TRBD1 (6 bases). Germline V CDR1 and CDR2: MNHEY, SMNVEV (reference sequence). This CDR3 contains 19 residues. Trimming took off 2 bases at V and 3 bases at J, with 25 bases between the two ends. CDR3: CASSLPTRDKLKNYYGYTF. The CDR3 region has the DNA TGTGCCAGCAGTTTACCAACACGGGACAAGCTAAAAAACTACTATGGCTACACCTTC.

V usage is TRBV29-1 and J usage is TRBJ1-2, with TRBD1 matching over 9 bases. The CDR3 is 15 residues long. From germline, CDR1 is SQVTM and CDR2 ANQGSEA. Losses at the gene ends were 6 bases for V and 7 bases for J; bases not matched to a gene: 15. CDR3 DNA sequence: TGCAGCGTCCCCGTAGGACAGGGGATGCGGTCTGGCTACACCTTC. This encodes CSVPVGQGMRSGYTF.

The chain has TRBV6-2 or TRBV6-3 and TRBJ2-5; 7 bases map to TRBD1. With V trimmed by 4 bases and J by 3 bases, 8 bases remained unmatched. CDR1 is MNHEY and CDR2 is SVGEGT in the germline V gene. This CDR3 contains 15 residues. DNA of the CDR3: TGTGCCAGCAGTTTTCCTAGGGGGCTTGAAGAGACCCAGTACTTC. This codes for CASSFPRGLEETQYF.

The V and J genes are TRBV5-6 and TRBJ2-5, with 12 bases lining up with TRBD2. Trimming took 4 bases from V and 5 from J; bases not matched to a gene: 12. This CDR3 region has 17 residues. Germline V CDR1 and CDR2: SGHDT, YYEEEE. The CDR3, as DNA: TGTGCCAGCAGCCAACCGGGACTAGCGGGTCCAAGGGAGACCCAGTACTTC. Amino acids: CASSQPGLAGPRETQYF.

The gene calls are TRBV7-3 and TRBJ2-2, with D unresolved. CDR1 is SGHTA and CDR2 is FQGTGA in the germline V gene. V lost 4 bases to trimming and J lost 2 bases, with 5 bases between them. This CDR3 has 13 amino acids. The CDR3 DNA sequence: TGTGCCAGCAGCTCGACAAACACCGGGGAGCTGTTTTTT. It yields the protein CASSSTNTGELFF.

This rearrangement joins TRBV27 to TRBJ2-1; TRBD2 agrees at 11 bases. Germline V gives CDR1 MNHEY, CDR2 SMNVEV (reference sequence). The CDR3 is 17 amino acids. After removal of 6 bases from V and 6 bases from J, the junction contained 13 bases not matched to a gene. The CDR3 is CASRQKTSGVGGNEQFF. The DNA for the CDR3 is TGTGCCAGCAGACAAAAGACTAGCGGGGTAGGGGGCAATGAGCAGTTCTTC.

J is TRBJ1-1 and V is TRBV5-1; TRBD1 aligns across 8 bases. Per the germline V gene, CDR1 is SGHRS and CDR2 is YFSETQ. The ends lost 2 bases at V and 0 bases at J; junction bases unmatched: 6. The CDR3 covers 16 residues. This chain's CDR3 is CASSFTQGAMNTEAFF. In DNA form, the CDR3 reads TGCGCCAGCAGCTTCACGCAGGGGGCCATGAACACTGAAGCTTTCTTT.

The chain uses TRBV9 and TRBJ2-1; 9 bases agree with TRBD2. Unmatched junction bases numbered 20, after V lost 4 bases and J lost 0 bases. The CDR3 loop spans 21 amino acids. The V gene's germline CDR1 is SGDLS and CDR2 YYNGEE. The CDR3 sequence is CASSPRGGSGGLVSSYNEQFF. CDR3 coding DNA: TGTGCCAGCAGCCCCCGGGGGGGTAGCGGGGGCCTCGTAAGCTCCTACAATGAGCAGTTCTTC.

The chain couples TRBV7-9 to TRBJ2-3; 11 bases line up with TRBD2. CDR1 is SEHNR, CDR2 FQNEAQ, per germline (reference sequence). J lost 3 bases, V lost 5 bases, and 7 bases had no gene match. The CDR3 contains 16 residues. Written as DNA, the CDR3 is TGTGCCAGCAGCCCGGGGACTAGCGGTCAGACAGATACGCAGTATTTT. This encodes CASSPGTSGQTDTQYF.

The chain couples TRBV3-1 (or the pseudogene TRBV3-2) to TRBJ1-2, with a tentative D call TRBD1 (6 bases). V was shortened by 1 base and J by 6 bases, with 24 bases between the two germline ends. The germline CDR1 and CDR2 sequences are LGHDT and YNNKEL (reference sequence). The CDR3 spans 18 residues. CDR3 nucleotide sequence: TGTGCCAGCAGCCAAGGGGGAAGAGCCCCCCAGGGGAGGGATGGCTACACCTTC. Residues: CASSQGGRAPQGRDGYTF.

Concerning this clone: Sequence at one end of the junction differs from germline and may be a read error. The chain couples TRBV19 to TRBJ2-6; D remains ambiguous. This CDR3 spans 13 amino acids. The germline gives CDR1 LNHDA, CDR2 SQIVND (reference sequence). CDR3 region: CASSISRANVLTF. The CDR3 nucleotides read TGTGCCAGTAGTATCTCTAGGGCCAACGTCCTGACTTTC.

The chain recombines TRBV5-6 with TRBJ2-7, with D perhaps TRBD1 (6 bases). There are 16 residues in the CDR3. The germline V gene has CDR1 SGHDT and CDR2 YYEEEE. V was clipped by 2 bases and J by 2 bases, with 17 bases between them. This CDR3 reads CASSFFRTERAYEQYF. The CDR3 DNA follows: TGTGCCAGCAGCTTTTTTCGGACAGAAAGAGCCTACGAGCAGTACTTC.

This chain uses TRBV5-1 with TRBJ2-4; 8 bases line up with TRBD1. This CDR3 has 16 amino acids. The V segment lost 4 bases and the J segment 5 bases; nucleotides outside the gene matches: 11. Germline CDR1 and CDR2: SGHRS and YFSETQ. The CDR3 nucleotides read TGCGCCAGCAGCCTAGGCCCCGGACAGGGACAAAACATTCAGTACTTC. Translation: CASSLGPGQGQNIQYF. Full variable domain (outside the CDR3, taken from reference TRBV5-1 and TRBJ2-4): KAGVTQTPRYLIKTRGQQVTLSCSPISGHRSVSWYQQTPGQGLQFLFEYFSETQRNKGNFPGRFSGRQFSNSRSEMNVSTLELGDSALYLCASSLGPGQGQNIQYFGAGTRLSVL.

The gene calls are TRBV4-2 and TRBJ1-2, with a tentative D call TRBD1 (5 bases). The CDR3 has 16 amino acids. CDR1 is LGHNA and CDR2 is YNFKEQ in the germline V gene. V was clipped by 0 bases and J by 5 bases, with 16 bases between them. Here the CDR3 DNA reads TGTGCCAGCAGCCAAGATTCCGCGGGGGACCTGTATGGCTACACCTTC. Protein product: CASSQDSAGDLYGYTF.

V gene TRBV19 combines with J gene TRBJ1-1, with 7 bases aligning to TRBD1. The germline V gene encodes CDR1 LNHDA and CDR2 SQIVND (reference sequence). This CDR3 contains 13 residues. The J segment lost 7 bases and the V segment lost 6 bases, leaving 8 bases of the junction unmatched. CDR3 sequence (DNA): TGTGCCAGTAGAGAAGGGGGCGCCGTTGAAGCTTTCTTT. It yields the protein CASREGGAVEAFF.

The chain couples TRBV24-1 to TRBJ2-3; TRBD2 agrees at 9 bases. The V gene's germline CDR1 is KGHDR and CDR2 SFDVKD. The V and J ends lost 4 bases and 0 bases, in that order; junction bases with no gene match: 7. CDR3 size: 17 residues. This chain's CDR3 is CATSEASGGSSTDTQYF. Here the CDR3 DNA reads TGTGCCACCAGTGAAGCGAGCGGGGGGTCTAGCACAGATACGCAGTATTTT.

The rearrangement joins TRBV2 to TRBJ2-7; 7 bases fit TRBD1. The germline V gene encodes CDR1 SNHLY and CDR2 FYNNEI. This CDR3 contains 14 residues. Germline trimming cut 6 bases from V and 5 bases from J; bases unmatched to any gene: 10. CDR3 in DNA: TGTGCCAGCAGCCGGGGTGTAGGGGGCCACGAGCAGTACTTC. Its protein is CASSRGVGGHEQYF.

The chain uses TRBV5-4 and TRBJ1-3, with D hard to call. Trimming pared 0 bases from V and 1 base from J, leaving 5 bases between. The CDR3 is made up of 14 amino acids. Germline CDR1 reads SGHNT; CDR2 reads YYREEE (reference sequence). The CDR3 loop is CASSLAGSGNTIYF. The CDR3 nucleotides are TGTGCCAGCAGCTTGGCGGGTTCTGGAAACACCATATATTTT.

The chain recombines TRBV6-2 or TRBV6-3 with TRBJ2-7; 7 bases agree with TRBD1. V shed 5 bases and J 2 bases; nucleotides not matched to a gene: 6. This CDR3 comprises 14 residues. CDR1 and CDR2 from the germline V gene are MNHEY and SVGEGT. The CDR3 protein is CASSLGDSPYEQYF. CDR3 DNA: TGTGCCAGCAGTCTGGGGGACAGTCCCTACGAGCAGTACTTC.

The V call is TRBV9, the J call TRBJ2-1; TRBD2 agrees at 8 bases. Trimming at V came to 4 bases and at J to 8 bases, leaving 20 bases not matched to a gene. The CDR3 has 18 residues. The germline gives CDR1 SGDLS, CDR2 YYNGEE. CDR3 nucleotide sequence: TGTGCCAGCAGCCAATACCCCAGCGGGAGTCCGAACCTCGATGAGCAGTTCTTC. As protein: CASSQYPSGSPNLDEQFF.

The chain employs TRBV18 and TRBJ1-1, with 7 bases identical to TRBD1. The germline gives CDR1 KGHSH, CDR2 LQKENI. This CDR3 is 14 amino acids long. Trimming at V came to 5 bases and at J to 3 bases, leaving 6 bases not matched to a gene. CDR3 nucleotide sequence: TGTGCCAGCTCAGTACAGGGGTTAGACACTGAAGCTTTCTTT. It is translated as CASSVQGLDTEAFF.

The V call is TRBV7-3, the J call TRBJ2-7, with 10 nucleotides matching TRBD1. The CDR3 totals 14 residues. The trim removed 5 bases at V and 2 bases at J, leaving 3 bases unmatched. Germline loops: CDR1 SGHTA, CDR2 FQGTGA. The CDR3 DNA follows: TGTGCCAGCAGCAAGGACAGGGGGGCCTACGAGCAGTACTTC. Protein product: CASSKDRGAYEQYF.

The gene calls are TRBV11-2 and TRBJ1-2; 10 nucleotides match TRBD1. The V segment lost 1 base and the J segment 5 bases; nucleotides outside the gene matches: 13. The CDR3 is 18 residues long. Germline assignment: CDR1 SGHAT and CDR2 FQNNGV. The CDR3 loop is CASSLGGGTGDGRYGYTF. The CDR3 bases are TGTGCCAGCAGCTTAGGTGGAGGGACAGGGGACGGTAGGTATGGCTACACCTTC.

The count of this clone is one. V gene TRBV24-1 combines with J gene TRBJ2-6; 8 bases agree with TRBD1. Germline loops: CDR1 KGHDR, CDR2 SFDVKD. J lost 1 base, V lost 2 bases, and 0 bases had no gene match. The CDR3 is made up of 16 amino acids. The CDR3 DNA reads as TGTGCCACCAGTGATTACAGGGGGTCTGGGGCCAACGTCCTGACTTTC. This translates into CATSDYRGSGANVLTF.

This clone was detected only once. This sequence joins TRBV20-1 and TRBJ1-1, with TRBD1 identical over 8 bases. V was pared by 3 bases and J by 0 bases, with 9 bases of the junction left unmatched. The CDR3 covers 16 residues. The germline V gene has CDR1 DFQATT and CDR2 SNEGSKA (reference sequence). The CDR3, as DNA: TGCAGTGCTAGTCAGGGGGCGAATAGGATGAACACTGAAGCTTTCTTT. Translation gives CSASQGANRMNTEAFF.